This T cell receptor (beta chain) came from a study of beta chain features in type 1 diabetes. Findings and caveats of the study: Within each of all four CD4+ subsets, Type 1 diabetes patients had TCRB CDR3s that were moderately but significantly shorter. Among patients, naive, central memory and Treg TCRB repertoires appeared more similar than among healthy donors.

Of the isolated RNA, all was reverse transcribed, and so the sequenced material was expressed TCRB transcripts. This table comes from immunoSEQ multiplex PCR, and its TCRdb copy is limited to in-frame clones, with some not included. This sample yields about 260,000 clones, of which 24% are seen a single time; about 0.012% belongs to the top ten. Note on this clone: Antigen: not known.

Sequences were obtained from naive CD4+ T cells from blood. The TCR was taken from a woman in her twenties or thirties with type 1 diabetes.

CDR3 loop: CASSLRLAFDTQYF. The CDR3 DNA follows: TGTGCCAGCAGCTTACGACTAGCCTTCGATACGCAGTATTTT. The rearrangement uses TRBV7-6 and TRBJ2-3, with 7 bases fitting TRBD2. CDR3 size: 14 residues. The V gene end was trimmed by 2 bases and the J gene end by 6 bases; junction bases not matched to a gene: 5. The V gene's germline CDR1 is SGHVS and CDR2 FNYEAQ.